What follows are 15 T cell receptor beta chains derived from one specimen sequenced in a study of monozygotic twins with inflammatory bowel disease (dated by TCRdb to the late 2010s). Libraries came from 5' RACE. Sequencer: Illumina HiSeq 2500. Reprocessed by TCRdb, the reads give a single entry per CDR3 protein sequence, without DNA. For this sample, the table gives around 230,000 distinct CDR3 sequences. The top ten constitute approximately 1.6% of the sample. What was sequenced was blood. These receptors all come from a human donor with ulcerative colitis or Crohn's disease, or a healthy co-twin of an affected twin (not recorded which).

The chain links TRBV20-1 to TRBJ2-1. Germline CDR1 and CDR2: DFQATT and SNEGSKA (reference sequence). CDR3 length: 14 amino acids. The CDR3 loop reads CSATTGSSYNEQFF.

The V call is TRBV5-1, the J call TRBJ1-1; TCRdb designates TRBD1, a call that cannot be tested without DNA. Germline lookup yields CDR1 SGHRS and CDR2 YFSETQ. The CDR3 length is 15 residues. CDR3 amino acids: CASSSPRTPNTEAFF. Full variable domain (missing parts from reference TRBV5-1 and TRBJ1-1): KAGVTQTPRYLIKTRGQQVTLSCSPISGHRSVSWYQQTPGQGLQFLFEYFSETQRNKGNFPGRFSGRQFSNSRSEMNVSTLELGDSALYLCASSSPRTPNTEAFFGQGTRLTVV.

The chain is built from TRBV5-4 and TRBJ2-1. The germline V gene encodes CDR1 SGHNT and CDR2 YYREEE (reference sequence). The CDR3 runs to 13 residues. CDR3 amino acids: CASSFTDYNEQFF.

The rearrangement uses TRBV10-2 and TRBJ2-6. Germline CDR1 is WSHSY and CDR2 is SAAADI. This CDR3 is built from 16 residues. The CDR3 here is CASSESRESGANVLTF.

The chain couples TRBV25-1 to TRBJ2-7. Germline CDR1 and CDR2: MGHDK and SYGVNS. The CDR3 sequence is 13 residues long. The chain's CDR3 is CASSEGNSYEQYF.

The chain carries TRBV5-1 and TRBJ1-2; the TCRdb call, TRBD1, lacks DNA for checking. This CDR3 region has 16 residues. The germline V gene encodes CDR1 SGHRS and CDR2 YFSETQ. The CDR3 spells CASSIPRDRGDYGYTF.

The chain recombines TRBV6-1 with TRBJ2-7. This CDR3 comprises 13 residues. Germline lookup yields CDR1 MNHNS and CDR2 SASEGT. Here the CDR3 reads CASSVEAAYEQYF.

The chain uses TRBV20-1 and TRBJ2-5. CDR3 length equals 12 residues. The V gene's germline CDR1 is DFQATT and CDR2 SNEGSKA (reference sequence). CDR3 region: CSASDSRGTQYF.

The rearrangement links TRBV7-2 to TRBJ2-1. The CDR3 has 14 residues. CDR1 and CDR2 from the germline V gene are SGHTA and FQGNSA. The CDR3 is CASSSGYKDNEQFF.

This chain links TRBV20-1 with TRBJ2-2; TCRdb names TRBD1, which stays unverified in the absence of DNA. CDR3 length equals 15 residues. Germline values: CDR1 DFQATT, CDR2 SNEGSKA (reference sequence). CDR3 amino acids: CSAGTTGGHTGELFF.

The rearrangement joins TRBV14 to TRBJ1-1; TCRdb returns TRBD1, unconfirmable since there is no DNA. This CDR3 region has 15 residues. Germline V gene data show CDR1 as SGHDN and CDR2 as FVKESK. This chain's CDR3 is CASSQLDRPNTEAFF.

V is TRBV4-1 and J is TRBJ2-5; the TRBD1 assignment by TCRdb is unverifiable without DNA. From germline, CDR1 is MGHRA and CDR2 YSYEKL. The CDR3 length is 19 residues. The CDR3 loop is CASSQDLVSRKGWQETQYF.

The chain carries TRBV7-9 and TRBJ2-1. From germline, CDR1 is SEHNR and CDR2 FQNEAQ (reference sequence). This CDR3 is built from 12 residues. CDR3 in amino acids: CASSKGENEQFF.

The chain couples TRBV5-1 to TRBJ2-1; TCRdb indicates TRBD1, and absent DNA this call remains unverified. This CDR3 has 14 residues. Germline lookup yields CDR1 SGHRS and CDR2 YFSETQ. CDR3 sequence: CASSLGQTNNEQFF.

This chain links TRBV3-1 with TRBJ2-5; the TRBD2 assignment by TCRdb is unverifiable without DNA. Germline CDR1 is LGHDT and CDR2 is YNNKEL (reference sequence). This CDR3 comprises 17 residues. The CDR3 loop is CASSRGGTYTYQETQYF.